Each of the 26 T cell receptor beta chains below was sequenced from the same sample in a study of blood T cell repertoires in COVID-19. The protocol was immunoSEQ multiplex PCR, while the TCRdb copy is restricted to in-frame clones and leaves out a portion. The data hold 200,000 or so clones, with over 60% observed a single time. Sequencing was done on a sample of peripheral blood. All receptors derive from a woman aged 65 to 85 with acute or convalescent COVID-19.

Only one count was recorded for this clone. The rearrangement links TRBV6-5 to TRBJ1-4; D ambiguous. CDR3 length: 14 residues. Germline-derived CDR1 and CDR2 are MNHEY and SVGAGI. V shed 7 bases and J shed 8 bases, with 17 bases lying between them. The CDR3 protein is CASTSHPGREKLFF. CDR3 DNA: TGTGCCAGCACTTCTCACCCGGGGAGGGAAAAACTGTTTTTT.

This clone was seen only once. The chain uses TRBV10-3 and TRBJ2-3; D not resolved. The germline V and J ends were trimmed by 4 bases and 8 bases, with 13 bases remaining between them. CDR3 size: 13 residues. Germline-derived CDR1 and CDR2 are ENHRY and SYGVKD. This chain's CDR3 is CAISGSPAITQYF. CDR3 bases: TGTGCCATCAGTGGAAGTCCTGCTATTACGCAGTATTTT.

The chain carries TRBV6-5 and TRBJ2-3; 8 positions agree with TRBD2. CDR3 length equals 15 residues. Trimming at V came to 2 bases and at J to 4 bases, leaving 5 bases not matched to a gene. CDR1 is MNHEY and CDR2 is SVGAGI in the germline V gene. CDR3: CASSYTRTSPDTQYF. Here the CDR3 DNA reads TGTGCCAGCAGTTACACCAGGACTAGCCCAGATACGCAGTATTTT.

The chain employs TRBV6-5 and TRBJ2-3; no clear D. The germline CDR1 and CDR2 sequences are MNHEY and SVGAGI. Trimming took off 6 bases at V and 8 bases at J, with 15 bases between the two ends. CDR3 length: 13 residues. The CDR3 DNA follows: TGTGCCAGCAGGTCCCCGGGTGTAGGTACGCAGTATTTT. It encodes CASRSPGVGTQYF.

V and J are TRBV5-4 and TRBJ2-1, with D perhaps matching TRBD2 (5 bases). Between the trimmed V and J ends, which lost 3 bases and 6 bases, there was a span of 16 bases. Germline CDR1 SGHNT, CDR2 YYREEE (reference sequence). The CDR3 covers 15 residues. The CDR3 DNA reads TGTGCCAGCAGCTCCGCCCTAGAAGGAGGCAATGAGCAGTTCTTC. Protein sequence: CASSSALEGGNEQFF.

This sequence joins TRBV29-1 and TRBJ1-1; D might be TRBD1 (5 bases). From germline, CDR1 is SQVTM and CDR2 ANQGSEA. Trimming cost V 1 base and J 10 bases, with 13 bases left between them. This CDR3 contains 12 residues. CDR3 residues: CSVEGQSLGAFF. The CDR3 DNA sequence: TGCAGCGTTGAAGGACAGAGTCTAGGAGCTTTCTTT.

The V call is TRBV3-1 (or the pseudogene TRBV3-2), the J call TRBJ2-5; a weak D match, TRBD2 (6 bases). The V end lost 4 bases, the J end lost 1 base, and 10 bases lay between the germline ends. CDR1 is LGHDT and CDR2 is YNNKEL in the germline V gene (reference sequence). The CDR3 contains 14 residues. CDR3 coding DNA: TGTGCCAGCAGCCCTCAACTAGCCCAAGAGACCCAGTACTTC. Encoded protein: CASSPQLAQETQYF.

The chain links TRBV7-9 to TRBJ2-2, with TRBD2 identical over 7 bases. Germline V gives CDR1 SEHNR, CDR2 FQNEAQ (reference sequence). J gave up 4 bases and V 5 bases, and 16 bases lay outside the gene matches. The CDR3 contains 18 residues. This CDR3 is CASSRDDWGGPVTGELFF. CDR3 DNA: TGTGCCAGCAGCCGGGATGATTGGGGGGGACCGGTCACCGGGGAGCTGTTTTTT.

The rearrangement links TRBV7-9 to TRBJ2-2; a weak D match, TRBD1 (6 bases). Germline CDR1 SEHNR, CDR2 FQNEAQ (reference sequence). V lost 0 bases and J lost 7, with 15 bases in between. The CDR3 extends over 16 amino acids. CDR3 in amino acids: CASSLATGLAVGELFF. The CDR3 DNA reads TGTGCCAGCAGCTTAGCCACAGGGTTGGCGGTCGGGGAGCTGTTTTTT.

As concerns this clone: An end of the junction differs from the germline gene, which may be a read error. CDR3 nucleotide sequence: TGTGCCAGTAGTATTGGGTCCGGGAAGCTGTTTTTT. The encoded protein is CASSIGSGKLFF. The chain combines TRBV19 with TRBJ2-2; tentatively, D is TRBD2 (5 bases). Germline loops: CDR1 LNHDA, CDR2 SQIVND (reference sequence). The CDR3 contains 12 residues.

This chain connects TRBV10-1 to TRBJ2-1, with 9 bases lining up with TRBD2. Losses at the gene ends were 8 bases for V and 9 bases for J; bases not matched to a gene: 11. The CDR3 is 14 residues long. Germline CDR1 WNHNN, CDR2 SYGVQD (reference sequence). The CDR3 bases are TGCGCCAGCGGCCCGGCGGGAGGGTACGGTGAGCAGTTCTTC. Protein sequence: CASGPAGGYGEQFF.

The chain employs TRBV5-1 and TRBJ2-2; TRBD2 matches at 8 bases. Germline V gene sequence: CDR1 SGHRS, CDR2 YFSETQ. J gave up 7 bases and V 6 bases, and 11 bases lay outside the gene matches. The CDR3 is 15 amino acids. The CDR3 DNA follows: TGCGCCAGCATTCCGGCCAGCGGGAGTGGCGGGGAGCTGTTTTTT. This encodes CASIPASGSGGELFF. The full variable domain, completed using reference TRBV5-1 and TRBJ2-2, is KAGVTQTPRYLIKTRGQQVTLSCSPISGHRSVSWYQQTPGQGLQFLFEYFSETQRNKGNFPGRFSGRQFSNSRSEMNVSTLELGDSALYLCASIPASGSGGELFFGEGSRLTVL.

The chain uses TRBV2 and TRBJ2-7; 7 nucleotides align to TRBD1. CDR1 and CDR2 (germline): SNHLY, FYNNEI. The CDR3 has 14 amino acids. The V and J ends lost 5 bases and 1 base, in that order; junction bases with no gene match: 5. Here the CDR3 DNA reads TGTGCCAGCAGTTCGGGACAGTTGTCCTACGAGCAGTACTTC. Translating it yields CASSSGQLSYEQYF.

This rearrangement joins TRBV9 to TRBJ2-3; tentatively, D is TRBD2 (6 bases). Trimming shortened V by 3 bases and J by 5 bases, and 13 bases separated the two germline ends. Per germline, CDR1 SGDLS and CDR2 YYNGEE. The CDR3 runs to 14 residues. The CDR3 nucleotides are TGTGCCAGCAGCGCCGGGACTTTTTTAGATACGCAGTATTTT. Translating gives CASSAGTFLDTQYF.

Many counts were recorded for this clone. The chain joins TRBV24-1 to TRBJ2-2; the match to TRBD1 covers 7 bases. The germline V gene encodes CDR1 KGHDR and CDR2 SFDVKD. The junction had 6 bases not matched to a gene; V was cut back by 4 bases and J by 2 bases. The CDR3 has 16 residues. The CDR3 here is CATSDPDRSNTGELFF. CDR3 nucleotides: TGTGCCACCAGTGACCCGGACAGGTCCAACACCGGGGAGCTGTTTTTT.

The rearrangement uses TRBV5-6 and TRBJ1-3, with a weak D call TRBD1 (5 bases). The germline V gene encodes CDR1 SGHDT and CDR2 YYEEEE. Trimming removed 0 bases at V and 2 bases at J, with 9 bases between. This CDR3 has 15 amino acids. The CDR3 region is CASSLVSGPGNTIYF. The CDR3 DNA reads TGTGCCAGCAGCTTGGTATCAGGGCCTGGAAACACCATATATTTT.

CDR3 bases: TGCAGCGTCGTACAGGGTGGAGATGGCTACACCTTC. This gives the protein CSVVQGGDGYTF. The V call is TRBV29-1, the J call TRBJ1-2; weak D call: TRBD1 (6 bases). Trimming took 6 bases from V and 6 from J, leaving 14 bases between them. The CDR3 loop spans 12 amino acids. Looked up from germline, CDR1 is SQVTM and CDR2 is ANQGSEA. Together with reference TRBV29-1 and TRBJ1-2, the CDR3 gives the full variable domain: SAVISQKPSRDICQRGTSLTIQCQVDSQVTMMFWYRQQPGQSLTLIATANQGSEATYESGFVIDKFPISRPNLTFSTLTVSNMSPEDSSIYLCSVVQGGDGYTFGSGTRLTVV.

This rearrangement joins TRBV19 to TRBJ2-5; D is perhaps TRBD2 (5 bases). Looked up from germline, CDR1 is LNHDA and CDR2 is SQIVND (reference sequence). Trimming stripped 3 bases from V and 5 bases from J, with 13 bases between. The CDR3 totals 14 residues. DNA of the CDR3: TGTGCCAGTAGTATCAACGGGATTCTGGAGACCCAGTACTTC. Protein: CASSINGILETQYF.

V usage is TRBV25-1 and J usage is TRBJ1-4; D is uncertain. CDR1 MGHDK and CDR2 SYGVNS come from the germline V gene. V shed 6 bases and J shed 0 bases, with 14 bases lying between them. CDR3 length: 16 residues. This CDR3 is CASRGDIFATNEKLFF. In DNA form, the CDR3 reads TGTGCCAGCAGGGGAGACATTTTCGCAACTAATGAAAAACTGTTTTTT.

This clone has only a few counts. V and J are TRBV6-6 and TRBJ1-2; D is perhaps TRBD1 (5 bases). CDR3 size: 16 residues. V shed 0 bases and J shed 0 bases, with 11 bases lying between them. Germline CDR1 is MNHNY and CDR2 is SVGAGI (reference sequence). The CDR3 spells CASSYSTVTTNYGYTF. Here the CDR3 DNA reads TGTGCCAGCAGTTACTCGACAGTTACCACTAACTATGGCTACACCTTC.

The rearrangement uses TRBV3-1 (or the pseudogene TRBV3-2) and TRBJ2-7; 7 nucleotides agree with TRBD2. Germline loops: CDR1 LGHDT, CDR2 YNNKEL (reference sequence). The CDR3 length is 14 residues. Germline trimming cut 3 bases from V and 7 bases from J; bases unmatched to any gene: 9. DNA of the CDR3: TGTGCCAGCAGCCAGGGGAGCGGGACGGAAGAGCAGTACTTC. Translated, it gives CASSQGSGTEEQYF.

The count of this clone is one. The gene calls are TRBV7-3 and TRBJ1-1; D is uncertain. There are 15 residues in the CDR3. The ends were cut back, 2 bases at V and 2 bases at J, with 12 bases in the middle. Germline V CDR1 and CDR2: SGHTA, FQGTGA. This CDR3 reads CASSLYAGANTEAFF. The CDR3 DNA reads as TGTGCCAGCAGCTTATACGCGGGAGCAAACACTGAAGCTTTCTTT.

V usage is TRBV30 and J usage is TRBJ1-5; D may be TRBD1 (6 bases). V gave up 3 bases and J gave up 6 bases, with 15 bases separating them. CDR3 length equals 14 residues. In germline, CDR1 is GTSNPN, CDR2 SVGIG (reference sequence). DNA for the CDR3: TGTGCCTGGAGGGTACAGGGATTGGGTCAGCCCCAGCATTTT. It is translated as CAWRVQGLGQPQHF.

V gene TRBV15 combines with J gene TRBJ1-5, with D perhaps TRBD1 (5 bases). The V end was cut by 0 bases, the J end by 6 bases, with 6 bases between. The CDR3 contains 13 residues. Germline-derived CDR1 and CDR2 are LNHNV and YYDKDF (reference sequence). CDR3 region: CATSRDQGQPQHF. DNA of the CDR3: TGTGCCACCAGCAGAGATCAGGGTCAGCCCCAGCATTTT.

The chain employs TRBV30 and TRBJ1-2; 8 bases are a match to TRBD1. The CDR3 length is 15 residues. The ends lost 0 bases at V and 4 bases at J; junction bases unmatched: 7. Germline-derived CDR1 and CDR2 are GTSNPN and SVGIG (reference sequence). The CDR3 sequence is CAWSVGGQGGYGYTF. CDR3 nucleotides: TGTGCCTGGAGTGTTGGAGGACAGGGAGGCTATGGCTACACCTTC.

J is TRBJ2-6 and V is TRBV23-1; 7 nucleotides agree with TRBD2. TRBV23-1 qualifies as an ORF whose function is uncertain. Trimming removed 3 bases from V and 0 bases from J; junction bases left unmatched: 2. This CDR3 has 16 amino acids. CDR3 nucleotide sequence: TGCGCCAGCAGTCACGGGAGGAGCTCTGGGGCCAACGTCCTGACTTTC. It encodes CASSHGRSSGANVLTF.